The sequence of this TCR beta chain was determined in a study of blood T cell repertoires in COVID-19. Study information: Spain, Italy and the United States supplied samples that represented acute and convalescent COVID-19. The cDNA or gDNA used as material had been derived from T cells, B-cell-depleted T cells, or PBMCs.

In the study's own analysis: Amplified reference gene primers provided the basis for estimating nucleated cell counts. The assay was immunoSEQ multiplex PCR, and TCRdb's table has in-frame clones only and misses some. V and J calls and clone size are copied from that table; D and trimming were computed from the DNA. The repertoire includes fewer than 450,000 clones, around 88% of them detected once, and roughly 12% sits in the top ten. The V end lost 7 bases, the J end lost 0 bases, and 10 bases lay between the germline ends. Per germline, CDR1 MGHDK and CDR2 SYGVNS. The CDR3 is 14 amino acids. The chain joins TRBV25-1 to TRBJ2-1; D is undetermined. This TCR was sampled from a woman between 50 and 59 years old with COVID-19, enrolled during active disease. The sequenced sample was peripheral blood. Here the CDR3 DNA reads TGTGCCAGCAATCCACCCAGCTCCTACAATGAGCAGTTCTTC. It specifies CASNPPSSYNEQFF.